The clone carrying this T cell receptor beta chain was observed at least ten times. After constant-region reverse-primer amplification, full-length variable regions underwent semi-nested PCR with Nested Universal Primer A. TCRdb re-called the 5' RACE reads with MiXCR, one entry per CDR3 protein. The sample includes 25,000 to 35,000 distinct CDR3 sequences, 24% seen only once; the top ten take approximately 4.3%. Germline CDR1 MNHEY, CDR2 SVGAGI. Trimming cost V 4 bases and J 4 bases; bases outside gene matches: 5. The CDR3 loop spans 14 amino acids. Source material: memory CD4+ T cells sorted from blood. Subset indicated: memory CD4+ T cells, CD4+CD45RO+CD25-. This sequence joins TRBV6-5 and TRBJ1-2; 8 positions agree with TRBD1. The TCR sequence derives from a female donor with breast cancer. The CDR3 protein is CASSSGTGLYGYTF. The CDR3 DNA is TGTGCCAGCAGTTCCGGGACAGGCCTCTATGGCTACACCTTC.